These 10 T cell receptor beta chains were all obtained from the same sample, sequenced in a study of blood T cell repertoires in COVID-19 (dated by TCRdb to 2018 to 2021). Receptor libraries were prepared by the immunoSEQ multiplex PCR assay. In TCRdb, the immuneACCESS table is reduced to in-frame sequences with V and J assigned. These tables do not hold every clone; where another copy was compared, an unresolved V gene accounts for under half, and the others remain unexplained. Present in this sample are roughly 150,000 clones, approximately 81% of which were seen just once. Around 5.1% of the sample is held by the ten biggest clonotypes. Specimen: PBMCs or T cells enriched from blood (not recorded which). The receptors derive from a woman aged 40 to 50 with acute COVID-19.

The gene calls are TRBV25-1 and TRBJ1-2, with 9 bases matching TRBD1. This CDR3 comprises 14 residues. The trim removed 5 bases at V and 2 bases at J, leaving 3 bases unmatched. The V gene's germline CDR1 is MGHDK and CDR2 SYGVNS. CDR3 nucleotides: TGTGCCAGCAGTCTCGGACAGGGGAACTATGGCTACACCTTC. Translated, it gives CASSLGQGNYGYTF.

CDR3 sequence (DNA): TGTGCCAGCAGCTTAGACCAGCGACGTAACTATGGCTACACCTTC. It is translated as CASSLDQRRNYGYTF. This sequence joins TRBV7-2 and TRBJ1-2; D is ambiguous. CDR3 length: 15 amino acids. The germline gives CDR1 SGHTA, CDR2 FQGNSA. V was pared by 1 base and J by 1 base, with 10 bases between. The entire variable domain, with the rest obtained from reference TRBV7-2 and TRBJ1-2, is as follows: GAGVSQSPSNKVTEKGKDVELRCDPISGHTALYWYRQSLGQGLEFLIYFQGNSAPDKSGLPSDRFSAERTGGSVSTLTIQRTQQEDSAVYLCASSLDQRRNYGYTFGSGTRLTVV.

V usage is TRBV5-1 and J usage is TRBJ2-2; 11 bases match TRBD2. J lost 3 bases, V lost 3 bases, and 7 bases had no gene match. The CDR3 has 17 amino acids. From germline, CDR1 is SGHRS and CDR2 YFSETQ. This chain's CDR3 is CASSYGTSGPHTGELFF. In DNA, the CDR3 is TGCGCCAGCAGCTACGGGACTAGCGGTCCTCACACCGGGGAGCTGTTTTTT. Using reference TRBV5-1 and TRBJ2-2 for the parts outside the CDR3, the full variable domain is KAGVTQTPRYLIKTRGQQVTLSCSPISGHRSVSWYQQTPGQGLQFLFEYFSETQRNKGNFPGRFSGRQFSNSRSEMNVSTLELGDSALYLCASSYGTSGPHTGELFFGEGSRLTVL.

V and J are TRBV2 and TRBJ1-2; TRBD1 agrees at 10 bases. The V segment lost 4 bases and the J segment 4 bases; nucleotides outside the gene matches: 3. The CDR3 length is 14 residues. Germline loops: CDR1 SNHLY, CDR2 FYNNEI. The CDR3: CASSGTGGSYGYTF. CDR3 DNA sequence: TGTGCCAGCAGTGGGACAGGGGGTAGCTATGGCTACACCTTC.

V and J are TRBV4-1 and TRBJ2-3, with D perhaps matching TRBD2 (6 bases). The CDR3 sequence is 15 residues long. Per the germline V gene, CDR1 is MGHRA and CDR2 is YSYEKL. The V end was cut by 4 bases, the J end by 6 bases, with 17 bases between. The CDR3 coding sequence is TGCGCCAGCAGCCTGCGGAGAGGGAGCGGGGATACGCAGTATTTT. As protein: CASSLRRGSGDTQYF.

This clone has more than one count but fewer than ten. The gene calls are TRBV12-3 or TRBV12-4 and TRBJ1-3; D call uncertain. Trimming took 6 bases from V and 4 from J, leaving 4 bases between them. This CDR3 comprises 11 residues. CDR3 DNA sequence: TGTGCCAGCAGCCCGGGAAACACCATATATTTT. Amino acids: CASSPGNTIYF.

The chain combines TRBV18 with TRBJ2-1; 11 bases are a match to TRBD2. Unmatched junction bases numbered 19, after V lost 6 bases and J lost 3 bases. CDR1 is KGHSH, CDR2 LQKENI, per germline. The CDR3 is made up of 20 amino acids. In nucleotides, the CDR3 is TGTGCCAGCTCGCCTCGGAGCCCCGGGACTAGCGGTCGAGTCTACAATGAGCAGTTCTTC. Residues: CASSPRSPGTSGRVYNEQFF.

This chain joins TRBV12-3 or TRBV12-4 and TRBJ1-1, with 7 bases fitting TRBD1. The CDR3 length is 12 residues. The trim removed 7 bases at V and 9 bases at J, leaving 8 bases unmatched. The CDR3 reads CASNQETGKAFF. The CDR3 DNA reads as TGTGCCAGCAACCAGGAGACAGGGAAAGCTTTCTTT.

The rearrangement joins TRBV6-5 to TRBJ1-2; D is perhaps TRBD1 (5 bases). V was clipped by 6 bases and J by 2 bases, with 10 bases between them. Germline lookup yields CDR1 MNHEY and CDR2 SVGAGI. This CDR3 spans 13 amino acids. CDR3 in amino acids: CASRVGLNYGYTF. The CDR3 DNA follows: TGTGCCAGCAGGGTGGGACTGAACTATGGCTACACCTTC.

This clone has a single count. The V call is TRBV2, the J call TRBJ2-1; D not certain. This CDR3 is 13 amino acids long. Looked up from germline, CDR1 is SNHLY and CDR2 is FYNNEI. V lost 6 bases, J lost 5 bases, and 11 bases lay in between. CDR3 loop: CASRRILDNEQFF. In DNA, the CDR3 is TGTGCCAGCAGGAGAATTCTAGACAATGAGCAGTTCTTC.